The rows below give T cell receptor beta chains drawn from one sample of a study of blood T cells in healthy people across ages. TCRdb reprocessed the 5' RACE reads via MiXCR and lists one record per CDR3 protein. Of about 640,000 distinct CDR3 sequences listed, 45% to 65% are singletons. Sequenced: blood. All receptors derive from a man between 60 and 75 years old in good health. Each CDR3 is given with its conserved first and last residue. The D gene is left open where the match is weak. A row's size may be missing; if present it is once, few, many or a size class.

clone_size	d_call	v_call	j_call	cdr3_nt	cdr3_aa
.	.	TRBV12-3/TRBV12-4	TRBJ1-4	TGTGCCAGCAACTCGGCCGAGGGTGAAAAACTGTTTTTT	CASNSAEGEKLFF
few	.	TRBV4-1	TRBJ1-4	TGCGCCAGCAGCCTCGGGACCCTCGAAAAACTGTTTTTT	CASSLGTLEKLFF
.	.	TRBV3-1	TRBJ2-7	TGTGCCAGCAGCCAATCTAACTACGAGCAGTACTTC	CASSQSNYEQYF
many	.	TRBV20-1	TRBJ1-6	TGCAGTGCTAGAGACCTCCAGGGCTCCTATAATTCACCCCTCCACTTT	CSARDLQGSYNSPLHF
.	.	TRBV4-1	TRBJ2-1	TGCGCCAGCAGCCAAGACCGGGACACCTCCTACAATGAGCAGTTCTTC	CASSQDRDTSYNEQFF
.	.	TRBV5-4	TRBJ2-5	TGTGCCAGCGGGGTAAGGGGAGACCAAGAGACCCAGTACTTC	CASGVRGDQETQYF
.	.	TRBV6-6	TRBJ2-1	TGTGCCAGCAGTCCGAAATCCCAGGGGACCGACAATGAGCAGTTCTTC	CASSPKSQGTDNEQFF
few	TRBD2	TRBV20-1	TRBJ2-1	TGCAGTGCGGGGCCCCAGCGGGGGGACAATGAGCAGTTCTTC	CSAGPQRGDNEQFF
few	.	TRBV5-1	TRBJ1-4	TGCGCCAGCAGCACCCAAGCGTCCACTAATGAAAAACTGTTTTTT	CASSTQASTNEKLFF
.	.	TRBV18	TRBJ2-7	TGTGCCAGCCCCCCTAGTGCAGGGTACGAGCAGTACTTC	CASPPSAGYEQYF
.	TRBD1	TRBV10-3	TRBJ1-2	TGTGCCATCAGTACGACAGGGACGGACGGCTACACCTTC	CAISTTGTDGYTF
.	.	TRBV29-1	TRBJ2-5	TGCAGCGGCAGGGGTTCACATGAGCAGTACTTC	CSGRGSHEQYF
few	.	TRBV2	TRBJ1-6	TGTGCCAGCATGGGCACCGGAGGTTCACCCCTCCACTTT	CASMGTGGSPLHF
once	.	TRBV7-8	TRBJ1-5	TGTGCCAGCAGCTTACTCGACACGGATCAGCCCCAGCATTTT	CASSLLDTDQPQHF
.	.	TRBV2	TRBJ2-7	TGTGCCAGCAGTGAAGTACTAACGTACGAGCAGTACTTC	CASSEVLTYEQYF
.	.	TRBV5-8	TRBJ2-2	TGTGCCAGCAGCTTGGCCGAGCCTGGGGAGCTGTTTTTT	CASSLAEPGELFF
many	TRBD1	TRBV9	TRBJ1-1	TGTGCCAGCAGCGCCACAGGGGGCGATTGGACTGAAGCTTTCTTT	CASSATGGDWTEAFF
.	.	TRBV5-1	TRBJ2-7	TGCGCCAGCAGCCTGGGACACGGAGCTTGGTACGAGCAGTACTTC	CASSLGHGAWYEQYF
few	TRBD2	TRBV4-1	TRBJ2-1	TGCGCCAGCAGCCAAGTCCCTAGCGGGGGGGCGGACGAGCAGTTCTTC	CASSQVPSGGADEQFF
few	TRBD1	TRBV6-1	TRBJ1-2	TGTGCCAGCATGCGGGACAGGGAAGGCTACACCTTC	CASMRDREGYTF